These T cell receptor beta chains were read from a single sample in a study of early T cells in non-severe SARS-CoV-2 infection. TCRdb redid the calling of the 5' RACE reads with MiXCR, one entry per CDR3 protein. Among 100,000 to 150,000 distinct CDR3 sequences listed, about 15% were seen once. Material: whole blood. Receptor source: an adult who was a healthcare worker with PCR-confirmed SARS-CoV-2 infection or an uninfected control (not recorded which). Both conserved end residues are part of each CDR3. D genes are given only for firm matches. Size is omitted from some rows. Given values are once, few, many or a class for expanded clones.

j_gene,len,d_gene,abundance,v_gene,CDR3nt,CDR3aa
TRBJ1-4,13,TRBD1,few,TRBV12-3/TRBV12-4,TGTGCCAGCAGTCTTACAGGGGCTGAAAAACTGTTTTTT,CASSLTGAEKLFF
TRBJ2-7,11,-,-,TRBV6-6,TGTGCCAGCAGGCAAACCTACGAGCAGTACTTC,CASRQTYEQYF
TRBJ2-3,13,TRBD1,many,TRBV5-4,TGTGCCAGCAGCCCGACAGGGACGGCTACGCAGTATTTT,CASSPTGTATQYF
TRBJ1-1,14,TRBD1,once,TRBV20-1,TGCAGTGCGAGGGGACAGAGCATGAACACTGAAGCTTTCTTT,CSARGQSMNTEAFF
TRBJ2-2,16,-,many,TRBV5-1,TGCGCCAGCAGCCGCCAGGGAGACACGAACACCGGGGAGCTGTTTTTT,CASSRQGDTNTGELFF
TRBJ1-4,11,-,-,TRBV29-1,TGCAGCGTTCGCCGGGATGAAAAACTGTTTTTT,CSVRRDEKLFF
TRBJ2-3,14,-,few,TRBV7-6,TGTGCCAGCAGCTTCGGGGGAGGAACAGATACGCAGTATTTT,CASSFGGGTDTQYF
TRBJ1-2,14,-,many,TRBV12-3/TRBV12-4,TGTGCCAGCAGACAAGACAGGAGTCTATATGGCTACACCTTC,CASRQDRSLYGYTF
TRBJ1-5,14,TRBD1,-,TRBV12-3/TRBV12-4,TGTGCCAGCAGTTTAGGGGGACAGAATCAGCCCCAGCATTTT,CASSLGGQNQPQHF
TRBJ2-1,12,-,-,TRBV20-1,TGCAGTGCCGTTCGGCCCTACAATGAGCAGTTCTTC,CSAVRPYNEQFF
TRBJ1-1,16,TRBD1,-,TRBV12-3/TRBV12-4,TGTGCCAGCAGTGATTTGGGGAACAGGGGAGGCACTGAAGCTTTCTTT,CASSDLGNRGGTEAFF
TRBJ2-7,17,TRBD1,few,TRBV6-6,TGTGCCAGCAGTTACCTCGCTGGGACAGGTGATATGTACGAGCAGTACTTC,CASSYLAGTGDMYEQYF
TRBJ2-7,15,-,-,TRBV6-5,TGTGCCAGCAGTCTACTGGGGGAAAACTCCTACGAGCAGTACTTC,CASSLLGENSYEQYF
TRBJ1-2,12,-,-,TRBV20-1,TGCAGTGCTAGCGGGGGCCTCTATGGCTACACCTTC,CSASGGLYGYTF
TRBJ2-3,12,-,-,TRBV30,TGTGCCGGAGAGGAGGGTGGAGATACGCAGTATTTT,CAGEEGGDTQYF
TRBJ2-2,14,TRBD1,few,TRBV11-2,TGTGCCAGCACCCCCGACAGGGGCAACGGGGAGCTGTTTTTT,CASTPDRGNGELFF
TRBJ1-1,11,-,few,TRBV6-6,TGTGCCAGCAGTTATAGAACTGAAGCTTTCTTT,CASSYRTEAFF
TRBJ2-7,13,TRBD1,-,TRBV18,TGTGCCAGCTCACCGGGACAGGGGAACGAGCAGTACTTC,CASSPGQGNEQYF
TRBJ1-1,15,TRBD1,few,TRBV2,TGTGCCAGCAGTACCGATCAGACAGGGAGGGATGAAGCTTTCTTT,CASSTDQTGRDEAFF
TRBJ2-5,15,-,-,TRBV30,TGTGCCTGGAGTCAACAGGGATCGTACCAAGAGACCCAGTACTTC,CAWSQQGSYQETQYF
TRBJ2-1,13,-,few,TRBV7-3,TGTGCCAGCAGCAACCAGGGCACCAATGAGCAGTTCTTC,CASSNQGTNEQFF
TRBJ2-5,14,TRBD2,many,TRBV27,TGTGCCAGCAGTCCGTTAGCGGGGGGAGAGACCCAGTACTTC,CASSPLAGGETQYF